This T cell receptor beta chain was observed in a study of PD-L1 blockade in urothelial cancer. Clones were read by immunoSEQ multiplex PCR, and TCRdb kept only the in-frame ones, dropping some. The table shows around 45,000 clones, with approximately 88% occurring only once. Germline V gene lookup returns CDR1 WSHSY and CDR2 SAAADI. Deletions cut 9 bases from V and 2 bases from J, with 14 bases between. The CDR3 consists of 13 residues. V usage is TRBV10-2 and J usage is TRBJ2-7; perhaps TRBD1 as D (5 bases). Specimen: PBMCs, collected around atezolizumab (anti-PD-L1) treatment. This receptor was taken from an elderly man with urothelial cancer. The CDR3 coding sequence is TGCGCCAGTAAGACAGAGCTGCCCTACGAGCAGTACTTC. It encodes CASKTELPYEQYF.